This passage covers 23 T cell receptor beta chains from one sample sequenced in a study of neoadjuvant nivolumab and ipilimumab in lung cancer. Clones were read by immunoSEQ multiplex PCR, and TCRdb kept only the in-frame ones, dropping some. Of approximately 35,000 clones in the sample, 80% to 95% were seen once. This specimen consisted of peripheral blood, obtained after neoadjuvant nivolumab, alone or with ipilimumab, at or shortly before surgery. The receptors come from an adult with non-small cell lung cancer.

The chain is built from TRBV5-4 and TRBJ2-5, with D unresolved. The V gene's germline CDR1 is SGHNT and CDR2 YYREEE (reference sequence). The length of the CDR3 is 13 residues. V shed 0 bases and J shed 1 base, with 4 bases lying between them. The CDR3 coding sequence is TGTGCCAGCAGCTTGGCAGTCCAAGAGACCCAGTACTTC. Its protein is CASSLAVQETQYF.

This clone was picked up a small number of times. The chain links TRBV10-3 to TRBJ1-5, with D uncertain. This CDR3 contains 13 residues. V gave up 0 bases and J gave up 4 bases, with 4 bases separating them. The germline CDR1 and CDR2 sequences are ENHRY and SYGVKD. The CDR3 nucleotides are TGTGCCATCAGTGAGTCGGAAAATCAGCCCCAGCATTTT. It specifies CAISESENQPQHF.

The gene calls are TRBV5-1 and TRBJ2-7; D is unresolved. Germline assignment: CDR1 SGHRS and CDR2 YFSETQ. The CDR3 is 13 amino acids. Trimming removed 0 bases from V and 0 bases from J, with 4 bases in between. The CDR3 reads CASSLENSYEQYF. The CDR3 DNA reads TGCGCCAGCAGCTTGGAGAACTCCTACGAGCAGTACTTC.

For the CDR3, the DNA is TGTGCCAGCTCACCACCGGTCAGGGGCGGAGAAAAACTGTTTTTT. Encoded protein: CASSPPVRGGEKLFF. This chain uses TRBV18 with TRBJ1-4; tentative D call: TRBD1 (6 bases). CDR3 length equals 15 residues. V was trimmed by 0 bases and J by 8 bases, leaving 13 bases between them. Germline V CDR1 and CDR2: KGHSH, LQKENI.

The chain employs TRBV18 and TRBJ1-1, with D uncertain. V was pared by 3 bases and J by 3 bases, with 8 bases between. This CDR3 contains 13 residues. The germline CDR1 and CDR2 sequences are KGHSH and LQKENI. The DNA for the CDR3 is TGTGCCAGCTCACCCGGGTCACACACTGAAGCTTTCTTT. Encoded protein: CASSPGSHTEAFF.

This clone was detected only once. This chain links TRBV4-1 with TRBJ2-3; 8 bases map to TRBD2. The CDR3 is 16 amino acids. Germline V gene sequence: CDR1 MGHRA, CDR2 YSYEKL. Trimming at V came to 4 bases and at J to 0 bases, leaving 6 bases not matched to a gene. The CDR3 reads CASSLKAGVSTDTQYF. CDR3 bases: TGCGCCAGCAGCCTCAAAGCGGGAGTCAGCACAGATACGCAGTATTTT.

This sequence joins TRBV28 and TRBJ2-2; 9 positions agree with TRBD2. With V trimmed by 3 bases and J by 4 bases, 3 bases remained unmatched. The CDR3 has 15 amino acids. CDR1 and CDR2 (germline): MDHEN, SYDVKM. The CDR3: CASSFSGGPTGELFF. CDR3 DNA sequence: TGTGCCAGCAGTTTCAGCGGGGGGCCCACCGGGGAGCTGTTTTTT.

This chain links TRBV6-5 with TRBJ2-7; 10 bases are a match to TRBD2. This CDR3 region has 12 residues. The V segment lost 11 bases and the J segment 5 bases; nucleotides outside the gene matches: 6. The germline V gene encodes CDR1 MNHEY and CDR2 SVGAGI. The DNA for the CDR3 is TGTGCCTCGACTAGCGGGTTCAACGAGCAGTACTTC. Protein product: CASTSGFNEQYF.

This clone was seen a single time. The chain is built from TRBV27 and TRBJ2-7, with TRBD1 matching 7 bases. Germline CDR1 is MNHEY and CDR2 is SMNVEV (reference sequence). The CDR3 runs 14 residues. V was clipped by 2 bases and J by 4 bases; unmatched bases: 5. This CDR3 reads CASSLRDRSYEQYF. CDR3 DNA sequence: TGTGCCAGCAGTTTAAGGGACAGAAGTTACGAGCAGTACTTC.

The chain combines TRBV4-1 with TRBJ2-3, with 7 bases aligning to TRBD2. CDR1 and CDR2 from the germline V gene are MGHRA and YSYEKL. This CDR3 spans 16 amino acids. V lost 3 bases and J lost 5; bases outside the gene matches: 11. This CDR3 reads CASSHPWEGREDTQYF. The CDR3 bases are TGCGCCAGCAGCCACCCCTGGGAGGGAAGAGAAGATACGCAGTATTTT.

This rearrangement joins TRBV4-2 to TRBJ2-5, with D possibly matching TRBD2 (6 bases). The V end was cut by 4 bases, the J end by 5 bases, with 17 bases between. The CDR3 is 15 amino acids. Germline CDR1 LGHNA, CDR2 YNFKEQ. Here the CDR3 DNA reads TGTGCCAGCAGCCCAACGGTTGGGAGGACGGAGACCCAGTACTTC. It codes for CASSPTVGRTETQYF.

Here the CDR3 DNA reads TGCAGCGGGTTAGACAGTGGACGGGATGAAAAACTGTTTTTT. This codes for CSGLDSGRDEKLFF. The chain links TRBV29-1 to TRBJ1-4; D possibly corresponds to TRBD1 (5 bases). The CDR3 length is 14 residues. V was cut by 7 bases and J by 6 bases, with 18 bases left in between. CDR1 and CDR2 (germline): SQVTM, ANQGSEA.

The rearrangement links TRBV11-2 to TRBJ2-1, with TRBD2 matching over 7 bases. Germline trimming cut 5 bases from V and 6 bases from J; bases unmatched to any gene: 16. Germline lookup yields CDR1 SGHAT and CDR2 FQNNGV. CDR3 size: 17 residues. CDR3 loop: CASSPRLAGLKSNEQFF. For the CDR3, the DNA is TGTGCCAGCAGCCCCCGTTTAGCGGGCCTTAAGTCCAATGAGCAGTTCTTC.

This sequence joins TRBV9 and TRBJ2-3, with 14 positions matching TRBD2. Germline CDR1 and CDR2: SGDLS and YYNGEE. The CDR3 extends over 17 amino acids. Trimming at V came to 3 bases and at J to 3 bases, leaving 6 bases not matched to a gene. The CDR3 nucleotides read TGTGCCAGCAGCGGAGGGGGGACTAGCGGGAGAACAGATACGCAGTATTTT. Its protein product is CASSGGGTSGRTDTQYF. The full variable domain, rest sourced from reference TRBV9 and TRBJ2-3, is DSGVTQTPKHLITATGQRVTLRCSPRSGDLSVYWYQQSLDQGLQFLIQYYNGEERAKGNILERFSAQQFPDLHSELNLSSLELGDSALYFCASSGGGTSGRTDTQYFGPGTRLTVL.

V is TRBV7-9 and J is TRBJ2-1; TRBD2 matches 14 bases. Germline CDR1 is SEHNR and CDR2 is FQNEAQ (reference sequence). V shed 10 bases and J 4 bases; nucleotides not matched to a gene: 18. The CDR3 totals 19 residues. CDR3 nucleotide sequence: TGTGCCAACCTCCCACGGGGACTAGCGGGGGAGCTTATTTACAATGAGCAGTTCTTC. Its protein product is CANLPRGLAGELIYNEQFF. Supplemented by reference TRBV7-9 and TRBJ2-1, the full variable domain reads DTGVSQNPRHKITKRGQNVTFRCDPISEHNRLYWYRQTLGQGPEFLTYFQNEAQLEKSRLLSDRFSAERPKGSFSTLEIQRTEQGDSAMYLCANLPRGLAGELIYNEQFFGPGTRLTVL.

This sequence joins TRBV4-1 and TRBJ2-5; 13 bases match TRBD2. V lost 3 bases and J lost 5; bases outside the gene matches: 3. The CDR3 extends over 15 amino acids. CDR1 is MGHRA and CDR2 is YSYEKL in the germline V gene. The CDR3 sequence is CASSHRTSGSETQYF. In DNA, the CDR3 is TGCGCCAGCAGCCACCGGACTAGCGGGAGCGAGACCCAGTACTTC.

The chain is built from TRBV5-1 and TRBJ1-1; perhaps TRBD1 as D (6 bases). The CDR3 covers 13 residues. The germline V and J ends were trimmed by 7 bases and 0 bases, with 10 bases remaining between them. Germline V CDR1 and CDR2: SGHRS, YFSETQ. The CDR3 coding sequence is TGCGCCAGCTACGACAGGATGAACACTGAAGCTTTCTTT. This sequence encodes CASYDRMNTEAFF.

The V call is TRBV18, the J call TRBJ1-2; the match to TRBD1 covers 7 bases. Trimming took 4 bases from V and 4 from J; bases not matched to a gene: 9. The CDR3 is made up of 15 amino acids. Germline V gene lookup returns CDR1 KGHSH and CDR2 LQKENI. Here the CDR3 DNA reads TGTGCCAGCTCACTCAATACCGGGACAGTCTATGGCTACACCTTC. Translated: CASSLNTGTVYGYTF.

This chain links TRBV6-6 with TRBJ1-2, with 7 bases aligning to TRBD1. V was pared by 6 bases and J by 4 bases, with 5 bases of the junction left unmatched. CDR1 is MNHNY, CDR2 SVGAGI, per germline (reference sequence). The CDR3 has 13 amino acids. CDR3 in DNA: TGTGCCAGCAGGGGGGACAGATCCTATGGCTACACCTTC. Translation gives CASRGDRSYGYTF.

In its sample, this clone was seen once. This chain joins TRBV5-1 and TRBJ1-4; D gene ambiguous. V gave up 0 bases and J gave up 6 bases, with 6 bases separating them. The germline gives CDR1 SGHRS, CDR2 YFSETQ. The CDR3 contains 13 residues. The CDR3 DNA is TGCGCCAGCAGCTTGGACATTTATGAAAAACTGTTTTTT. Residues: CASSLDIYEKLFF.

The CDR3 coding sequence is TGTGCCACCAGCAGAGATCGGGACGGACGGGATTACTCTGGAAACACCATATATTTT. This encodes CATSRDRDGRDYSGNTIYF. This sequence joins TRBV15 and TRBJ1-3; the D gene is possibly TRBD1 (5 bases). CDR3 length: 19 residues. The V gene's germline CDR1 is LNHNV and CDR2 YYDKDF (reference sequence). V lost 0 bases and J lost 0, with 18 bases in between.

The V and J genes are TRBV5-1 and TRBJ2-7, with 10 bases that match TRBD1. J gave up 5 bases and V 0 bases, and 5 bases lay outside the gene matches. This CDR3 comprises 15 residues. The V gene's germline CDR1 is SGHRS and CDR2 YFSETQ. The CDR3 nucleotides are TGCGCCAGCAGCTTGGTGGGGACAGGGGTACACGAGCAGTACTTC. Encoded protein: CASSLVGTGVHEQYF.

V is TRBV27 and J is TRBJ1-2; 8 bases are shared with TRBD1. Per the germline V gene, CDR1 is MNHEY and CDR2 is SMNVEV (reference sequence). The CDR3 totals 16 residues. After removal of 5 bases from V and 10 bases from J, the junction contained 18 bases not matched to a gene. CDR3 sequence (DNA): TGTGCCAGCAGTCAAGACAGGGGAGCCCGACTTGGCGTCTACACCTTC. As protein: CASSQDRGARLGVYTF.